This T cell receptor (beta chain) came from a study of cytomegalovirus exposure and HLA in healthy donors. In the study overall: The 100 million to 140 million unique TCR beta sequences, from some 170 million T cells, were found by an earlier analysis.

V was clipped by 7 bases and J by 0 bases, with 16 bases between them. This CDR3 is built from 15 residues. CDR1 MNHNS and CDR2 SASEGT come from the germline V gene. Concerning this clone: Its matching antigen is unknown.

Donors consisted of healthy bone marrow donors. Vbeta (60) and Jbeta (13) primers were used in the PCR. The method was immunoSEQ multiplex PCR; TCRdb's version includes in-frame clones alone and lacks a portion of them. The sample comprises more than 95,000 clones, approximately 9.4% of which are singletons, and 3% rests with the top ten. Study-level points and caveats: As a later analysis showed, several of the most significant clusters appeared to be linked to common viral pathogens. Among the sequence variants, a highly shared cluster was likely an artifact of sequencing.

The rearrangement uses TRBV6-1 and TRBJ2-7; D is perhaps TRBD2 (5 bases). The sequence came from a man aged 25 to 45 in good health and CMV-seronegative. Sequencing was done on a sample of PBMCs. The CDR3 loop reads CASKLNRESSYEQYF. Here the CDR3 DNA reads TGTGCCAGCAAGCTAAACCGGGAAAGCTCCTACGAGCAGTACTTC.